These 7 T cell receptor beta chains originate from one sample sequenced in a study of blood T cell repertoires in COVID-19. Generated by immunoSEQ multiplex PCR, the TCRdb table keeps only in-frame clones and is missing some. The sample has about 250,000 clones, about nine tenths seen once. The sequenced material came from peripheral blood. The origin of the receptors is a woman younger than 45 with COVID-19, enrolled during active disease.

V usage is TRBV7-2 and J usage is TRBJ1-2; the D is unclear. CDR1 is SGHTA and CDR2 is FQGNSA in the germline V gene. CDR3 length: 12 residues. V lost 1 base and J lost 11, with 11 bases in between. This CDR3 is CASSLGAGGYTF. DNA of the CDR3: TGTGCCAGCAGCTTAGGGGCAGGTGGATACACCTTC.

The V call is TRBV30, the J call TRBJ1-4; D not certain. Trimming cost V 1 base and J 10 bases, with 10 bases left between them. There are 12 residues in the CDR3. Looked up from germline, CDR1 is GTSNPN and CDR2 is SVGIG (reference sequence). CDR3 amino acids: CAWSGAARKLFF. The CDR3 coding sequence is TGTGCCTGGAGTGGAGCCGCGCGAAAACTGTTTTTT.

The chain is built from TRBV2 and TRBJ1-1; 7 nucleotides line up with TRBD1. V lost 6 bases and J lost 1; bases outside the gene matches: 5. This CDR3 comprises 14 residues. Per the germline V gene, CDR1 is SNHLY and CDR2 is FYNNEI. This CDR3 reads CASRRQGWNTEAFF. DNA of the CDR3: TGTGCCAGCAGGAGACAGGGATGGAACACTGAAGCTTTCTTT.

This chain uses TRBV30 with TRBJ1-2, with 9 bases fitting TRBD1. There are 16 residues in the CDR3. Germline-derived CDR1 and CDR2 are GTSNPN and SVGIG (reference sequence). Unmatched junction bases numbered 11, after V lost 3 bases and J lost 3 bases. In nucleotides, the CDR3 is TGTGCCTGGAGCCGGGACAGGGTTGCATTCGACTATGGCTACACCTTC. Amino acids: CAWSRDRVAFDYGYTF.

The chain employs TRBV5-1 and TRBJ2-3; TRBD1 matches 11 bases. Germline-derived CDR1 and CDR2 are SGHRS and YFSETQ. The V segment lost 5 bases and the J segment 3 bases; nucleotides outside the gene matches: 8. This CDR3 spans 16 amino acids. The CDR3 protein is CASSDRTGGATDTQYF. DNA of the CDR3: TGCGCCAGCAGTGATCGGACAGGGGGCGCAACAGATACGCAGTATTTT.

The chain combines TRBV14 with TRBJ2-5; a weak D match, TRBD1 (5 bases). Trimming cost V 0 bases and J 7 bases, with 12 bases left between them. The CDR3 contains 14 residues. CDR1 SGHDN and CDR2 FVKESK come from the germline V gene. CDR3 nucleotides: TGTGCCAGCAGCCAAGAGACAGTTTGGGGGACCCAGTACTTC. This sequence encodes CASSQETVWGTQYF.

The V call is TRBV7-2, the J call TRBJ1-3; 7 nucleotides line up with TRBD1. V shed 8 bases, J shed 2 bases, and the junction held 3 bases outside the gene matches. The CDR3 consists of 13 residues. Germline-derived CDR1 and CDR2 are SGHTA and FQGNSA. The CDR3 sequence: CASQTGAGNTIYF. The DNA for the CDR3 is TGTGCCAGCCAAACAGGGGCTGGAAACACCATATATTTT. Full variable domain (missing parts from reference TRBV7-2 and TRBJ1-3): GAGVSQSPSNKVTEKGKDVELRCDPISGHTALYWYRQSLGQGLEFLIYFQGNSAPDKSGLPSDRFSAERTGGSVSTLTIQRTQQEDSAVYLCASQTGAGNTIYFGEGSWLTVV.